The 23 T cell receptor beta chains in this list originate from one sample, sequenced in a study of patients and donors after allogeneic stem cell transplantation (dated by TCRdb to 2018 to 2021). The protocol used for the library was RT-PCR. TCRdb shows the sequencer as NextSeq 550. TCRdb cleaned the public reads at Q25 with fastp, built clones with MiXCR and kept in-frame beta chains. CDR3 protein sequences are deduplicated, and each keeps its most common genes and DNA. Counted in this sample were 30,000 to 35,000 distinct CDR3 sequences; around 7% of them appeared once. About 34% of the sample is in the top ten clones. The source material was blood, either unsorted or a sorted T cell fraction (not recorded which). Source of these receptors: a human donor who was either an allogeneic HSCT recipient or a stem cell or donor lymphocyte infusion donor (not recorded which). It is not recorded whose cells these are; they may come from a transplant donor.

This clonotype was observed many times. The rearrangement links TRBV4-3 to TRBJ2-3; possibly TRBD1 or TRBD2 for D (5 bases each). V was cut by 0 bases and J by 3 bases, with 10 bases left in between. Germline V gives CDR1 LGHNA, CDR2 YSLEER. This CDR3 is built from 15 residues. The CDR3 here is CASSQDNWGTDTQYF. The CDR3 DNA is TGCGCCAGCAGCCAAGATAATTGGGGGACAGATACGCAGTATTTT.

The sample holds many counts of this clonotype. This chain joins TRBV28 and TRBJ1-1, with 7 bases that match TRBD1. In germline, CDR1 is MDHEN, CDR2 SYDVKM. J lost 10 bases, V lost 1 base, and 12 bases had no gene match. The CDR3 consists of 15 residues. CDR3: CASSLSYNRGRGAFF. CDR3 DNA: TGTGCCAGCAGTTTATCGTATAACAGGGGCCGCGGAGCTTTCTTT.

This clonotype was seen many times. The rearrangement links TRBV15 to TRBJ2-1; D is unclear. The CDR3 contains 17 residues. Germline lookup yields CDR1 LNHNV and CDR2 YYDKDF (reference sequence). V dropped 0 bases and J dropped 1 base, with 13 bases sitting between them. The CDR3 spells CATSREVFFGSYNEQFF. In DNA, the CDR3 is TGTGCCACCAGCAGAGAGGTATTTTTTGGATCCTACAATGAGCAGTTCTTC.

The sample holds many counts of this clonotype. The rearrangement uses TRBV4-2 and TRBJ2-7, with 7 bases that match TRBD1. The junction had 4 bases not matched to a gene; V was cut back by 0 bases and J by 5 bases. Per germline, CDR1 LGHNA and CDR2 YNFKEQ. The CDR3 length is 14 residues. The CDR3 nucleotides read TGTGCCAGCAGCCAAGACCGAACAGGGGACGAGCAGTACTTC. This codes for CASSQDRTGDEQYF.

This clonotype occurred a few times. The chain links TRBV6-5 to TRBJ2-5; D might be TRBD2 (6 bases). The CDR3 runs to 12 residues. CDR1 is MNHEY, CDR2 SVGAGI, per germline. V shed 8 bases and J shed 0 bases, with 7 bases lying between them. CDR3 loop: CASRDYQETQYF. CDR3 nucleotides: TGTGCCAGCCGGGACTACCAAGAGACCCAGTACTTC.

This clonotype has ten or more counts. V usage is TRBV9 and J usage is TRBJ2-1; D might be TRBD1 (5 bases). V shed 4 bases and J shed 8 bases, with 25 bases lying between them. The CDR3 loop spans 17 amino acids. In germline, CDR1 is SGDLS, CDR2 YYNGEE. CDR3 loop: CASSTFRVPGLGDEQFF. The CDR3, as DNA: TGTGCCAGCAGCACTTTCAGGGTGCCGGGTCTTGGGGATGAGCAGTTCTTC.

This clonotype was observed at least ten times. J is TRBJ1-4 and V is TRBV20-1, with D maybe TRBD1 (6 bases). Germline lookup yields CDR1 DFQATT and CDR2 SNEGSKA (reference sequence). V lost 4 bases and J lost 8, with 11 bases in between. The CDR3 totals 12 residues. CDR3 in DNA: TGCAGTGCTACCGGGACAACGGAAAAACTGTTTTTT. It translates to CSATGTTEKLFF.

The gene calls are TRBV15 and TRBJ2-7; possible D gene TRBD1, 6 bases. Deletions cut 3 bases from V and 1 base from J, with 13 bases between. Germline assignment: CDR1 LNHNV and CDR2 YYDKDF (reference sequence). The CDR3 extends over 15 amino acids. CDR3 amino acids: CATSRGTPPSYEQYF. CDR3 DNA: TGTGCCACCAGCAGGGGGACACCCCCTTCCTACGAGCAGTACTTC.

This clonotype was counted many times. The chain uses TRBV29-1 and TRBJ2-7; 10 bases are shared with TRBD1. The V segment lost 5 bases and the J segment 3 bases; nucleotides outside the gene matches: 4. Per germline, CDR1 SQVTM and CDR2 ANQGSEA. The CDR3 is 13 residues long. CDR3 DNA: TGCAGCGTTTCCGGGACAGGGGTCTACGAGCAGTACTTC. Its translation is CSVSGTGVYEQYF.

The CDR3 coding sequence is TGTGCCAGCAGCCCCCGCACAGTGGGACAGGGCAATGAGCAGTTCTTC. Translating it yields CASSPRTVGQGNEQFF. V usage is TRBV7-2 and J usage is TRBJ2-1; 9 bases are a match to TRBD1. Germline loops: CDR1 SGHTA, CDR2 FQGNSA. V lost 5 bases to trimming and J lost 6 bases; unmatched junction nucleotides: 11. The CDR3 sequence is 16 residues long.

This clonotype was counted many times. V and J are TRBV15 and TRBJ2-7, with D possibly being TRBD1 (9 bases). V was pared by 1 base and J by 2 bases, with 15 bases between. Germline CDR1 LNHNV, CDR2 YYDKDF (reference sequence). This CDR3 has 16 amino acids. DNA for the CDR3: TGTGCCACCAGCAGAGTAGCGGGACAGGGAACCTACGAGCAGTACTTC. This codes for CATSRVAGQGTYEQYF.

This clonotype was counted a single time. The V call is TRBV10-3, the J call TRBJ2-7; 7 nucleotides line up with TRBD2. Unmatched junction bases numbered 19, after V lost 11 bases and J lost 6 bases. Germline V gives CDR1 ENHRY, CDR2 SYGVKD. The CDR3 runs to 15 residues. The CDR3 region has the DNA TGTGCCTCATCGGGCCTTTGGGGGGGTCCGAGCGAGCAGTACTTC. Translation gives CASSGLWGGPSEQYF.

V is TRBV2 and J is TRBJ2-4; 8 positions agree with TRBD2. CDR3 length equals 13 residues. Germline CDR1 reads SNHLY; CDR2 reads FYNNEI. V was clipped by 7 bases and J by 9 bases; unmatched bases: 8. This chain's CDR3 is CASKREGLSIQYF. CDR3 nucleotides: TGTGCCAGCAAACGGGAGGGCCTGAGCATTCAGTACTTC. Full variable domain (missing parts from reference TRBV2 and TRBJ2-4): EPEVTQTPSHQVTQMGQEVILRCVPISNHLYFYWYRQILGQKVEFLVSFYNNEISEKSEIFDDQFSVERPDGSNFTLKIRSTKLEDSAMYFCASKREGLSIQYFGAGTRLSVL.

This clonotype was picked up a small number of times. J is TRBJ1-3 and V is TRBV7-9, with D perhaps TRBD1 (6 bases). CDR3 length: 16 residues. Trimming removed 5 bases at V and 0 bases at J, with 14 bases between. Germline V CDR1 and CDR2: SEHNR, FQNEAQ (reference sequence). CDR3 sequence: CASSGSGGVSGNTIYF. The CDR3 region has the DNA TGTGCCAGCAGCGGGTCGGGGGGCGTCTCTGGAAACACCATATATTTT.

This clonotype occurred many times. The chain carries TRBV6-1 and TRBJ1-2; 10 bases map to TRBD1. There are 17 residues in the CDR3. J gave up 5 bases and V 2 bases, and 11 bases lay outside the gene matches. Looked up from germline, CDR1 is MNHNS and CDR2 is SASEGT. The DNA for the CDR3 is TGTGCCAGCAGTGAATTCCGACGGGACAGGGGCGTTTATGGCTACACCTTC. It encodes CASSEFRRDRGVYGYTF.

This clonotype has more than one count but fewer than ten. The chain links TRBV21-1 to TRBJ2-7; TRBD1 reflects the table's D call only, with no check against the DNA. TRBV21-1 is reported as a pseudogene. The CDR3 is 11 residues long. CDR3 DNA sequence: TGTGCCACGGGACAGATCTACGAGCAGTACTTC. This codes for CATGQIYEQYF.

The chain joins TRBV7-8 to TRBJ2-3; no reliable D call. The V gene lost 2 bases and the J gene lost 4 bases, with 4 bases spanning the gap. CDR3 length equals 12 residues. CDR1 and CDR2 (germline): SGHVS, FQNEAQ. The CDR3 DNA follows: TGTGCCAGCAGCTTAAACTCAGATACGCAGTATTTT. It translates to CASSLNSDTQYF.

This clonotype was found a few times. The V and J genes are TRBV7-9 and TRBJ2-5; D is unresolved. Germline CDR1 SEHNR, CDR2 FQNEAQ (reference sequence). The length of the CDR3 is 14 residues. Between the trimmed V and J ends, which lost 2 bases and 2 bases, there was a span of 9 bases. The CDR3 reads CASSLRGLQETQYF. The CDR3 coding sequence is TGTGCCAGCAGCTTACGAGGCCTACAAGAGACCCAGTACTTC.

Only a few counts were recorded for this clonotype. V gene TRBV5-1 combines with J gene TRBJ2-2, with TRBD1 identical over 7 bases. This CDR3 spans 16 amino acids. The V and J ends lost 4 bases and 1 base, in that order; junction bases with no gene match: 7. Germline lookup yields CDR1 SGHRS and CDR2 YFSETQ. This chain's CDR3 is CASSPQGVRNTGELFF. As DNA, the CDR3 is TGCGCCAGCAGCCCCCAGGGGGTGAGGAACACCGGGGAGCTGTTTTTT.

CDR3 region: CAISLESRASGRTTDTQYF. The CDR3 nucleotides are TGTGCCATCAGTCTCGAAAGCCGGGCTAGCGGGAGAACGACCGATACGCAGTATTTT. The chain joins TRBV10-3 to TRBJ2-3; 10 bases fit TRBD2. Trimming took 5 bases from V and 6 from J; bases not matched to a gene: 20. The CDR3 consists of 19 residues. From germline, CDR1 is ENHRY and CDR2 SYGVKD.

This clonotype was observed a handful of times. V usage is TRBV7-9 and J usage is TRBJ2-3; 11 bases are shared with TRBD2. The CDR3 has 21 residues. V lost 5 bases and J lost 2; bases outside the gene matches: 21. Looked up from germline, CDR1 is SEHNR and CDR2 is FQNEAQ (reference sequence). The CDR3 coding sequence is TGTGCCAGCAGCCCCCCCCGCCAACCGCTTAGCGGGAGGGCCCCCACAGATACGCAGTATTTT. Its protein product is CASSPPRQPLSGRAPTDTQYF.

The chain is built from TRBV27 and TRBJ2-1, with no clear D. This CDR3 spans 15 amino acids. V shed 2 bases and J shed 6 bases, with 14 bases lying between them. Per germline, CDR1 MNHEY and CDR2 SMNVEV (reference sequence). The DNA of the CDR3 is TGTGCCAGCAGTTTAAAACCGTGGAGTCCCAATGAGCAGTTCTTC. Its translation: CASSLKPWSPNEQFF.

Many counts were recorded for this clonotype. The rearrangement uses TRBV3-1 and TRBJ2-3; perhaps TRBD2 as D (6 bases). Germline lookup yields CDR1 LGHDT and CDR2 YNNKEL (reference sequence). V was cut by 2 bases and J by 4 bases, with 10 bases left in between. The CDR3 totals 14 residues. CDR3: CASSQTGAADTQYF. The CDR3 coding sequence is TGTGCCAGCAGCCAAACGGGAGCAGCAGATACGCAGTATTTT.